The TCR beta chain described here comes from a study of cytomegalovirus exposure and HLA in healthy donors. In the study overall: HLA-typed donors were the source of approximately 85 million unique TCRs, which an early data release held. General study results and limits: Researchers reported from a later analysis that most CMV-associated TCR beta chains appeared HLA-restricted. Roughly uniform sequencing depth across donors was assumed, possibly incorrectly. Judged likely to be a sequencing artifact was a cluster of highly shared sequence variants.

13 Jbeta primers and 60 Vbeta primers were used for the PCR. Repertoires were generated with immunoSEQ multiplex PCR, while TCRdb's copy carries only in-frame clones and drops some. The table has 110,000 or so clones, about 80% seen once. CDR3 length equals 15 residues. V dropped 8 bases and J dropped 7; count of bases not matched to a gene: 10. As concerns this clone: Its cognate antigen is unknown.

Source material: PBMCs. The receptor was derived from a female donor in good health and CMV-seronegative. The V gene is TRBV23-1, the J gene TRBJ1-4; TRBD1 agrees at 10 bases. TRBV23-1 is an open reading frame, and its role is uncertain. This CDR3 reads CASARPGQGREKLFF. Here the CDR3 DNA reads TGCGCCAGCGCAAGGCCGGGACAGGGGCGTGAAAAACTGTTTTTT.